The 17 T cell receptor beta chains given below trace back to one sample, sequenced in a study of OX40 agonist ivuxolimab in advanced cancers. Data came from immunoSEQ multiplex PCR; TCRdb stores just in-frame clones and leaves some out. The sample holds around 79,000 clones; about nine tenths are singletons and the top ten take under 0.75%. The specimen comprised CD4+ or CD8+ T cells sorted from blood, sampled in a trial of the OX40 agonist ivuxolimab. The origin of the receptors is an adult with an advanced solid tumor such as melanoma, head and neck, liver or kidney cancer.

In this sample, this clone turned up once. This chain connects TRBV6-5 to TRBJ1-2, with a possible D match to TRBD1 (6 bases). CDR3 size: 14 residues. Germline CDR1 reads MNHEY; CDR2 reads SVGAGI. V was trimmed by 6 bases and J by 4 bases, leaving 15 bases between them. The CDR3 is CASSSGGAAYGYTF. The CDR3 DNA is TGTGCCAGCAGCTCTGGGGGGGCGGCCTATGGCTACACCTTC.

This clone appeared a single time. The V gene is TRBV6-6, the J gene TRBJ1-2, with D unresolved. Germline V gene data show CDR1 as MNHNY and CDR2 as SVGAGI (reference sequence). The length of the CDR3 is 13 residues. Trimming took 3 bases from V and 2 from J, leaving 7 bases between them. The CDR3 reads CASSYRENYGYTF. CDR3 DNA: TGTGCCAGCAGTTATAGGGAGAACTATGGCTACACCTTC.

This chain links TRBV7-9 with TRBJ1-1; D gene ambiguous. Germline V CDR1 and CDR2: SEHNR, FQNEAQ (reference sequence). Trimming took 2 bases from V and 0 from J, leaving 10 bases between them. The CDR3 runs to 15 residues. CDR3 in DNA: TGTGCCAGCAGCTTACTGGGGAGCATGAACACTGAAGCTTTCTTT. Amino acid sequence: CASSLLGSMNTEAFF.

The gene calls are TRBV29-1 and TRBJ1-1; weak D call: TRBD1 (6 bases). V was clipped by 4 bases and J by 0 bases, with 9 bases between them. The CDR3 has 13 residues. Germline V CDR1 and CDR2: SQVTM, ANQGSEA. The CDR3 region is CSVAQGLNTEAFF. The CDR3 DNA sequence: TGCAGCGTTGCCCAGGGGCTGAACACTGAAGCTTTCTTT. The entire variable domain, with the rest obtained from reference TRBV29-1 and TRBJ1-1, is as follows: SAVISQKPSRDICQRGTSLTIQCQVDSQVTMMFWYRQQPGQSLTLIATANQGSEATYESGFVIDKFPISRPNLTFSTLTVSNMSPEDSSIYLCSVAQGLNTEAFFGQGTRLTVV.

The chain is built from TRBV7-6 and TRBJ2-5; D is possibly TRBD1 or TRBD2 (5 bases each). The CDR3 has 16 amino acids. Trimming shortened V by 2 bases and J by 3 bases, and 16 bases separated the two germline ends. Germline CDR1 reads SGHVS; CDR2 reads FNYEAQ. CDR3 in amino acids: CASSLPPGTAKETQYF. The CDR3 DNA sequence: TGTGCCAGCAGCTTACCTCCCGGGACGGCGAAAGAGACCCAGTACTTC.

V and J are TRBV14 and TRBJ1-2, with D unresolved. Deletions cut 4 bases from V and 4 bases from J, with 13 bases between. The V gene's germline CDR1 is SGHDN and CDR2 FVKESK. This CDR3 comprises 14 residues. The chain's CDR3 is CASSRDHWGYGYTF. CDR3 sequence (DNA): TGTGCCAGCAGCCGTGACCACTGGGGCTATGGCTACACCTTC.

In DNA form, the CDR3 reads TGCGCCAGCAGCTGGACGGCGGGAGTCGCCTACGAGCAGTACTTC. Protein product: CASSWTAGVAYEQYF. V and J are TRBV5-1 and TRBJ2-7; 7 positions agree with TRBD2. The V and J ends lost 3 bases and 2 bases, in that order; junction bases with no gene match: 8. The CDR3 contains 15 residues. Germline CDR1 and CDR2: SGHRS and YFSETQ.

The chain employs TRBV29-1 and TRBJ1-1, with no clear D. CDR1 is SQVTM, CDR2 ANQGSEA, per germline. This CDR3 comprises 11 residues. V lost 8 bases, J lost 3 bases, and 10 bases lay in between. The CDR3 region is CSFVWHTEAFF. The CDR3, as DNA: TGCAGCTTTGTGTGGCACACTGAAGCTTTCTTT.

V and J are TRBV7-8 and TRBJ2-1, with unresolved D. This CDR3 has 14 residues. V shed 1 base and J shed 3 bases, with 7 bases lying between them. The germline V gene encodes CDR1 SGHVS and CDR2 FQNEAQ. The chain's CDR3 is CASSLVRNYNEQFF. The CDR3 bases are TGTGCCAGCAGCTTAGTTCGAAACTACAATGAGCAGTTCTTC.

V gene TRBV18 combines with J gene TRBJ1-1; D unresolved. Germline V gene data show CDR1 as KGHSH and CDR2 as LQKENI. Deletions cut 2 bases from V and 4 bases from J, with 11 bases between. The CDR3 totals 14 residues. The CDR3 spells CASSPLVASTEAFF. CDR3 DNA sequence: TGTGCCAGCTCACCATTGGTTGCGAGCACTGAAGCTTTCTTT.

The V gene is TRBV30, the J gene TRBJ1-3; D not certain. The CDR3 runs to 13 residues. V was pared by 5 bases and J by 0 bases, with 8 bases between. The germline V gene has CDR1 GTSNPN and CDR2 SVGIG (reference sequence). The CDR3 nucleotides are TGTGCCTGGGGACTGAACTCTGGAAACACCATATATTTT. Translating it yields CAWGLNSGNTIYF.

The rearrangement uses TRBV28 and TRBJ1-5; 7 bases fit TRBD1. In germline, CDR1 is MDHEN, CDR2 SYDVKM. Trimming at V came to 3 bases and at J to 5 bases, leaving 7 bases not matched to a gene. The CDR3 contains 15 residues. The CDR3, as DNA: TGTGCCAGCAGTTTCGGCCAGGGGGGCTATCAGCCCCAGCATTTT. Encoded protein: CASSFGQGGYQPQHF.

The chain combines TRBV15 with TRBJ1-4; D not resolved. This CDR3 comprises 16 residues. Trimming removed 0 bases from V and 5 bases from J, with 13 bases in between. CDR1 LNHNV and CDR2 YYDKDF come from the germline V gene (reference sequence). CDR3 DNA: TGTGCCACCAGCAGAGATCGGTCGAACCTCAATGAAAAACTGTTTTTT. Encoded protein: CATSRDRSNLNEKLFF.

This chain joins TRBV6-6 and TRBJ1-4, with D unclear. The CDR3 has 13 residues. The germline gives CDR1 MNHNY, CDR2 SVGAGI (reference sequence). Trimming left V 5 bases short and J 8 bases short, with 12 bases between. CDR3 protein: CASSITSGEKLFF. The CDR3, as DNA: TGTGCCAGCAGTATCACATCCGGAGAAAAACTGTTTTTT.

This chain links TRBV19 with TRBJ2-3, with D possibly TRBD2 on 6 matching bases. The ends were cut back, 5 bases at V and 1 base at J, with 22 bases in the middle. The CDR3 contains 18 residues. Looked up from germline, CDR1 is LNHDA and CDR2 is SQIVND (reference sequence). The CDR3 DNA sequence: TGTGCCAGTAGTGCCTACGGAGGGAGCACACAACGCACAGATACGCAGTATTTT. The encoded protein is CASSAYGGSTQRTDTQYF. Drawing the rest from reference TRBV19 and TRBJ2-3, the complete variable domain is DGGITQSPKYLFRKEGQNVTLSCEQNLNHDAMYWYRQDPGQGLRLIYYSQIVNDFQKGDIAEGYSVSREKKESFPLTVTSAQKNPTAFYLCASSAYGGSTQRTDTQYFGPGTRLTVL.

This chain uses TRBV4-3 with TRBJ2-1, with 9 bases that match TRBD2. V shed 0 bases, J shed 7 bases, and the junction held 4 bases outside the gene matches. The CDR3 loop spans 15 amino acids. Germline CDR1 and CDR2: LGHNA and YSLEER. The CDR3 DNA is TGCGCCAGCAGCCAAGATAGCGGGGGATCGAATGAGCAGTTCTTC. As protein: CASSQDSGGSNEQFF.

This chain joins TRBV9 and TRBJ2-1; 11 bases line up with TRBD2. The CDR3 has 16 amino acids. The germline V gene encodes CDR1 SGDLS and CDR2 YYNGEE. Unmatched junction bases numbered 8, after V lost 3 bases and J lost 6 bases. CDR3 sequence: CASSARLAGLINEQFF. The CDR3 coding sequence is TGTGCCAGCAGCGCCAGACTAGCGGGACTTATCAATGAGCAGTTCTTC.